The 15 T cell receptor beta chains presented below share a single source sample, sequenced in a study of blood T cells in healthy people across ages. The authors ran a second PCR of 7 to 11 cycles using a sample-barcoded 5' primer and a J-beta primer mix. A single record per CDR3 protein comes from TCRdb applying MiXCR to the 5' RACE reads. The sample yields more than 550,000 distinct CDR3 sequences, 20% to 25% seen once. Sequenced sample: blood. These receptors came from a man between 65 and 85 years old in good health.

The chain links TRBV3-1 to TRBJ1-1; 8 bases align to TRBD1. Germline CDR1 LGHDT, CDR2 YNNKEL (reference sequence). Trimming at V came to 3 bases and at J to 5 bases, leaving 5 bases not matched to a gene. There are 14 residues in the CDR3. For the CDR3, the DNA is TGTGCCAGCAGCCAGCACAGACAGGGGACTGAAGCTTTCTTT. Protein: CASSQHRQGTEAFF.

This clonotype has only a few counts. The chain has TRBV7-9 and TRBJ1-1; D uncertain. V gave up 1 base and J gave up 1 base, with 7 bases separating them. Germline CDR1 and CDR2: SEHNR and FQNEAQ (reference sequence). CDR3 size: 14 residues. CDR3 region: CASSLEFQNTEAFF. DNA of the CDR3: TGTGCCAGCAGCTTAGAGTTCCAGAACACTGAAGCTTTCTTT.

Ten or more counts support this clonotype. The rearrangement uses TRBV5-6 and TRBJ2-5; 9 bases fit TRBD2. The trim removed 1 base at V and 2 bases at J, leaving 6 bases unmatched. CDR3 length: 16 residues. From germline, CDR1 is SGHDT and CDR2 YYEEEE. Here the CDR3 reads CASSLKGSGGQETQYF. CDR3 in DNA: TGTGCCAGCAGCTTGAAAGGTAGCGGGGGTCAAGAGACCCAGTACTTC.

As regards this clonotype: The junction departs from germline at one end; a sequencing error may be responsible. The J gene is TRBJ2-1, the V gene TRBV7-8; perhaps TRBD1 as D (5 bases). This CDR3 contains 16 residues. In germline, CDR1 is SGHVS, CDR2 FQNEAQ. The CDR3, as DNA: TGTGCCAGTAGCTTAGGGGCAGTTAACTCCTACAATGAGCAGTTCTTC. Translating it yields CASSLGAVNSYNEQFF.

This chain uses TRBV5-1 with TRBJ2-5, with 8 nucleotides matching TRBD2. The better agreement between TRBJ2-7 and the DNA end casts doubt on the J call. Looked up from germline, CDR1 is SGHRS and CDR2 is YFSETQ. The CDR3 runs to 16 residues. The CDR3 protein is CASSLAASGSSHEQYF. The CDR3 nucleotides are TGCGCCAGCAGCTTGGCGGCTAGCGGGTCTTCCCACGAGCAGTACTTC.

The rearrangement uses TRBV5-1 and TRBJ2-3, with 12 bases aligning to TRBD2. The V segment lost 4 bases and the J segment 4 bases; nucleotides outside the gene matches: 7. Germline values: CDR1 SGHRS, CDR2 YFSETQ. The CDR3 has 16 residues. CDR3: CASSPSGGASSDTQYF. CDR3 coding DNA: TGCGCCAGCAGCCCTAGCGGGGGGGCATCATCAGATACGCAGTATTTT.

This sequence joins TRBV6-5 and TRBJ1-2, with TRBD1 identical over 9 bases. Germline V gene sequence: CDR1 MNHEY, CDR2 SVGAGI. CDR3 length: 13 residues. V gave up 11 bases and J gave up 5 bases; unmatched junction bases: 9. The CDR3 spells CASARDRDYGYTF. In nucleotides, the CDR3 is TGTGCCTCGGCCAGGGACAGGGATTATGGCTACACCTTC.

J is TRBJ2-4 and V is TRBV6-1, with D tentatively TRBD1 or TRBD2 (5 bases each). The CDR3 is made up of 12 amino acids. Germline-derived CDR1 and CDR2 are MNHNS and SASEGT. V was clipped by 7 bases and J by 6 bases, with 10 bases between them. The CDR3 here is CASTLGGNIQYF. As DNA, the CDR3 is TGTGCCAGCACCCTTGGGGGAAACATTCAGTACTTC.

CDR3 in amino acids: CASSLGLAGVSTGELFF. CDR3 bases: TGCGCCAGCAGCCTAGGACTAGCGGGGGTTTCAACCGGGGAGCTGTTTTTT. This sequence joins TRBV4-1 and TRBJ2-2; TRBD2 aligns across 13 bases. The CDR3 has 17 amino acids. Germline V gene data show CDR1 as MGHRA and CDR2 as YSYEKL. The V gene end was trimmed by 4 bases and the J gene end by 5 bases; junction bases not matched to a gene: 7.

The V call is TRBV14, the J call TRBJ2-2; D gene uncertain. The CDR3 consists of 13 residues. CDR1 and CDR2 from the germline V gene are SGHDN and FVKESK. V was shortened by 4 bases and J by 6 bases, with 9 bases between the two germline ends. CDR3 bases: TGTGCCAGCAGCCCCCCCATTCCCGGGGAGCTGTTTTTT. It specifies CASSPPIPGELFF.

This clonotype occurred a few times. This chain uses TRBV7-9 with TRBJ2-1; D may be TRBD2 (6 bases). The CDR3 loop spans 15 amino acids. The germline gives CDR1 SEHNR, CDR2 FQNEAQ (reference sequence). With 5 bases removed from V and 6 bases from J, the gap between germline ends came to 17 bases. The CDR3 region is CASSLRGSESNEQFF. The CDR3 DNA follows: TGTGCCAGCAGCCTACGGGGGAGCGAGTCCAATGAGCAGTTCTTC.

This clonotype was seen a few times. The rearrangement uses TRBV7-2 and TRBJ2-1; 9 nucleotides line up with TRBD1. The CDR3 loop spans 14 amino acids. Germline trimming cut 3 bases from V and 9 bases from J; bases unmatched to any gene: 6. Germline values: CDR1 SGHTA, CDR2 FQGNSA. The CDR3 DNA follows: TGTGCCAGCAGCTTGAACAGGGGGCCTTCTGAGCAGTTCTTC. Its protein product is CASSLNRGPSEQFF.

The rearrangement uses TRBV7-3 and TRBJ2-1; D remains unclear. V shed 11 bases and J shed 16 bases, with 18 bases lying between them. Germline V gene lookup returns CDR1 SGHTA and CDR2 FQGTGA. The CDR3 runs to 10 residues. The CDR3 region is CAFKTVAFFF. The CDR3 DNA is TGTGCCTTCAAAACGGTAGCATTTTTCTTC.

The rearrangement links TRBV7-2 to TRBJ1-3, with D unresolved. V shed 5 bases and J shed 0 bases, with 8 bases lying between them. Germline V gene sequence: CDR1 SGHTA, CDR2 FQGNSA. The CDR3 has 14 residues. Here the CDR3 DNA reads TGTGCCAGCAGCCCTACAGTCTCTGGAAACACCATATATTTT. Encoded protein: CASSPTVSGNTIYF.

V and J are TRBV29-1 and TRBJ1-2, with D possibly TRBD1 on 6 matching bases. The V end lost 2 bases, the J end lost 6 bases, and 7 bases lay between the germline ends. CDR3 length: 11 residues. CDR1 SQVTM and CDR2 ANQGSEA come from the germline V gene. The CDR3 here is CSVENRDGYTF. The CDR3 DNA reads TGCAGCGTTGAAAACAGGGATGGCTACACCTTC.